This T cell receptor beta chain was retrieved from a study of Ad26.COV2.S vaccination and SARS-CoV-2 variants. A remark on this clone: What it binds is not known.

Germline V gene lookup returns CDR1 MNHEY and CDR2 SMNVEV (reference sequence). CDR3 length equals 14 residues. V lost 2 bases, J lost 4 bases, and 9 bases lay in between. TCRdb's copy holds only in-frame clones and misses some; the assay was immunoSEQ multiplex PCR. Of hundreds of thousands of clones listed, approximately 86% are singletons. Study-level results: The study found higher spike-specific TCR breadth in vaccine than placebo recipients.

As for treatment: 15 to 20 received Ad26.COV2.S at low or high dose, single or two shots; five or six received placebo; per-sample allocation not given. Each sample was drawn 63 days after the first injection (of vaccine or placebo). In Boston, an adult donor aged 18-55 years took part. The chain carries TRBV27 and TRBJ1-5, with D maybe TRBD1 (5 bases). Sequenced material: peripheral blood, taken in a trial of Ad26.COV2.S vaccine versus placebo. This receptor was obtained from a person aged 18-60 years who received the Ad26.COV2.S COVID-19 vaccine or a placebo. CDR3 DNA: TGTGCCAGCAGTTTAGGGGGGAGTAATCAGCCCCAGCATTTT. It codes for CASSLGGSNQPQHF.